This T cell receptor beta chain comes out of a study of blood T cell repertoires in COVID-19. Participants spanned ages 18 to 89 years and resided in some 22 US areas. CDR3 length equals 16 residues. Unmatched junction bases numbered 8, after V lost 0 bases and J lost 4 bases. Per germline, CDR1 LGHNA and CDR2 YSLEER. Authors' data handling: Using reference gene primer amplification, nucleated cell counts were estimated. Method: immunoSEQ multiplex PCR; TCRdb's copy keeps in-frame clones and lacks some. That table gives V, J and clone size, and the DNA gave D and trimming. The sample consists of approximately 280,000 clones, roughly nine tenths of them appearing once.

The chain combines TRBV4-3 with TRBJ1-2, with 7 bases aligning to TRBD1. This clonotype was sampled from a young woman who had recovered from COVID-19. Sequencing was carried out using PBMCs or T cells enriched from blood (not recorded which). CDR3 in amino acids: CASSQDFQGGPYGYTF. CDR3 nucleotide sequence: TGCGCCAGCAGCCAAGATTTCCAGGGGGGACCCTATGGCTACACCTTC.